This T cell receptor (beta chain) derives from a study of blood T cell repertoires in COVID-19. As handled by the study authors: Reference gene primer amplification gave nucleated cell count estimates. Some clones are missing from TCRdb's copy, which holds only in-frame ones; the method was immunoSEQ multiplex PCR. V, J and clone size are those of that table, while D and trimming were read from the DNA. The sample consists of 270,000 or so clones, 89% of them appearing once. V was pared by 0 bases and J by 4 bases, with 10 bases between. Germline V gene data show CDR1 as SGHRS and CDR2 as YFSETQ. CDR3 size: 14 residues.

The V call is TRBV5-1, the J call TRBJ1-2; tentatively, D is TRBD1 (6 bases). The TCR sequence derives from a woman aged 35 to 49 who had recovered from COVID-19. The sequenced sample was peripheral blood. The CDR3 region has the DNA TGCGCCAGCAGCTTGGGACAGGCGGGCTATGGCTACACCTTC. Its protein is CASSLGQAGYGYTF.